This T cell receptor (beta chain) was sequenced during a study of cytomegalovirus exposure and HLA in healthy donors. Study context: An analysis done earlier identified about 120 million unique TCR beta sequences from around 180 million T cells. Study-level findings and limits: On later analysis, the bulk of CMV-associated TCR beta chains appeared to be HLA-restricted. Indistinguishable V segments, including TRBV6-2 and TRBV6-3, were excluded.

PCR primers comprised 60 Vbeta and 13 Jbeta primers. Produced via immunoSEQ multiplex PCR; TCRdb's table is partial and in-frame only. Of some 180,000 clones listed, 75% to 80% were seen once; the top ten hold 13% to 15%. These donors, healthy bone marrow donors, were studied. Per germline, CDR1 SSHAT and CDR2 FNYEAQ (reference sequence). The CDR3 sequence is 17 residues long. Regarding this clone: The antigen remains undetermined. One junction end disagrees with the germline gene, perhaps due to a read error.

The sequenced sample consisted of PBMCs. The rearrangement joins TRBV7-7 to TRBJ2-1; 13 nucleotides line up with TRBD2. This receptor was obtained from a woman aged 25 to 39 in good health and CMV-seropositive. The DNA of the CDR3 is TGTGCTAGCAGCTCGGGGACTAGCGGGATACCCTACAATGAGCAGTTCTTC. Amino acids: CASSSGTSGIPYNEQFF.